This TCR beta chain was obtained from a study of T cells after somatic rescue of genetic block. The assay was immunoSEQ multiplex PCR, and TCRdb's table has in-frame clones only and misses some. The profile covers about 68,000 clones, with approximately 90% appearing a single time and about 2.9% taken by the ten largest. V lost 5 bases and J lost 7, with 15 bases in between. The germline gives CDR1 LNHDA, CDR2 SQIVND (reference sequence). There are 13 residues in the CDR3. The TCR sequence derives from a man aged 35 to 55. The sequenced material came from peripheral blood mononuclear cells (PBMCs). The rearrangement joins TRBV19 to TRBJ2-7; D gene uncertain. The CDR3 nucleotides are TGTGCCAGTAGTCTCCTGCTCGAAGGGGAGCAGTACTTC. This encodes CASSLLLEGEQYF. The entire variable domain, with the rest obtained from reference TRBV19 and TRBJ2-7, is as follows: DGGITQSPKYLFRKEGQNVTLSCEQNLNHDAMYWYRQDPGQGLRLIYYSQIVNDFQKGDIAEGYSVSREKKESFPLTVTSAQKNPTAFYLCASSLLLEGEQYFGPGTRLTVT.